This T cell receptor beta chain is from a study of blood T cell repertoires in COVID-19. Study-wide context: Acute and convalescent COVID-19 specimens originated in the United States, Italy and Spain. In each case, the material was cDNA or gDNA derived from T cells, B-cell-depleted T cells, or PBMCs.

Trimming took 4 bases from V and 4 from J; bases not matched to a gene: 13. The CDR3 spans 17 residues. Per the germline V gene, CDR1 is SEHNR and CDR2 is FQNEAQ (reference sequence). This table comes from immunoSEQ multiplex PCR, and its TCRdb copy is limited to in-frame clones, with some not included. The table includes 200,000 to 250,000 clones, 81% detected once. Enrolled during active infection, Seattle patients were then followed longitudinally. This TCR derives from a woman of 80 years or more with COVID-19, enrolled during active disease. Material: peripheral blood. The rearrangement joins TRBV7-9 to TRBJ1-2; 9 bases agree with TRBD1. The DNA of the CDR3 is TGTGCCAGCAGCTCCTCTAAGAGGACAGGGGAGGGCTATGGCTACACCTTC. It codes for CASSSSKRTGEGYGYTF. Complete variable domain (other parts from reference TRBV7-9 and TRBJ1-2): DTGVSQNPRHKITKRGQNVTFRCDPISEHNRLYWYRQTLGQGPEFLTYFQNEAQLEKSRLLSDRFSAERPKGSFSTLEIQRTEQGDSAMYLCASSSSKRTGEGYGYTFGSGTRLTVV.